Listed here are 17 T cell receptor beta chains from one sample, sequenced in a study of blood T cell repertoires in COVID-19. Profiled with immunoSEQ multiplex PCR; TCRdb holds only in-frame clones, not every one. Of 350,000 to 500,000 clones listed, approximately 90% are singletons. The material sequenced was PBMCs or T cells enriched from blood (not recorded which). These receptors all come from a woman aged 18-29 years who had been exposed to COVID-19.

This clone has a single count. Within the sample, other DNA sequences also encode this same CDR3. The chain is built from TRBV27 and TRBJ2-7; D not certain. Per germline, CDR1 MNHEY and CDR2 SMNVEV (reference sequence). CDR3 length: 11 amino acids. The germline V and J ends were trimmed by 4 bases and 2 bases, with 3 bases remaining between them. CDR3 sequence: CASSSAYEQYF. The CDR3 DNA is TGTGCCAGCAGTTCTGCCTACGAGCAGTACTTC.

The rearrangement uses TRBV14 and TRBJ2-1, with TRBD1 matching over 9 bases. J lost 7 bases, V lost 4 bases, and 8 bases had no gene match. Germline CDR1 reads SGHDN; CDR2 reads FVKESK. The CDR3 has 15 amino acids. DNA of the CDR3: TGTGCCAGCAGCCTACGACAGGGGGAGGTAAATGAGCAGTTCTTC. It codes for CASSLRQGEVNEQFF.

CDR3 in amino acids: CASSPKGGTGELFF. Here the CDR3 DNA reads TGTGCCAGCAGCCCAAAGGGCGGGACCGGGGAGCTGTTTTTT. V gene TRBV7-9 combines with J gene TRBJ2-2; D may be TRBD2 (5 bases). This CDR3 has 14 residues. Trimming stripped 5 bases from V and 5 bases from J, with 12 bases between. CDR1 is SEHNR and CDR2 is FQNEAQ in the germline V gene (reference sequence).

This chain joins TRBV5-1 and TRBJ1-2; 8 bases map to TRBD1. Germline CDR1 and CDR2: SGHRS and YFSETQ. J gave up 4 bases and V 0 bases, and 2 bases lay outside the gene matches. The CDR3 spans 14 residues. Here the CDR3 reads CASSLGDRLYGYTF. DNA of the CDR3: TGCGCCAGCAGCTTGGGGGACAGGCTCTATGGCTACACCTTC.

V usage is TRBV25-1 and J usage is TRBJ1-1; D not resolved. The germline gives CDR1 MGHDK, CDR2 SYGVNS. V shed 4 bases and J shed 1 base, with 16 bases lying between them. This CDR3 region has 16 residues. CDR3 bases: TGTGCCAGCAGTGTCATCCGAGACAATGCGAACACTGAAGCTTTCTTT. It encodes CASSVIRDNANTEAFF.

The gene calls are TRBV4-2 and TRBJ1-2; 9 bases align to TRBD1. The J segment lost 8 bases and the V segment lost 0 bases, leaving 7 bases of the junction unmatched. The CDR3 covers 15 residues. The V gene's germline CDR1 is LGHNA and CDR2 YNFKEQ. The CDR3 spells CASSQDTGTGSGYTF. In nucleotides, the CDR3 is TGTGCCAGCAGCCAAGACACCGGGACAGGGAGCGGCTACACCTTC.

The chain carries TRBV6-5 and TRBJ1-5; D may be TRBD1 (6 bases). The V gene lost 6 bases and the J gene lost 5 bases, with 14 bases spanning the gap. The germline gives CDR1 MNHEY, CDR2 SVGAGI. The CDR3 spans 14 residues. The CDR3 protein is CASSTDRNYQPQHF. The CDR3 DNA reads as TGTGCCAGCAGCACCGACAGGAACTATCAGCCCCAGCATTTT.

The chain is built from TRBV7-6 and TRBJ1-5, with 10 positions matching TRBD1. V shed 5 bases and J 2 bases; nucleotides not matched to a gene: 9. The length of the CDR3 is 17 residues. From germline, CDR1 is SGHVS and CDR2 FNYEAQ. CDR3 region: CASSVSTGGFGNQPQHF. The CDR3 nucleotides read TGTGCCAGCAGCGTCTCGACAGGGGGCTTCGGCAATCAGCCCCAGCATTTT.

A single count supports this clone. The chain is built from TRBV7-2 and TRBJ2-7; 10 nucleotides agree with TRBD1. V was pared by 5 bases and J by 3 bases, with 4 bases of the junction left unmatched. Germline lookup yields CDR1 SGHTA and CDR2 FQGNSA. The CDR3 runs to 14 residues. Here the CDR3 reads CASSPGQGLYEQYF. The CDR3 DNA reads as TGTGCCAGCAGCCCGGGACAGGGGCTCTACGAGCAGTACTTC.

The gene calls are TRBV5-1 and TRBJ1-5; 8 nucleotides align to TRBD1. This CDR3 is built from 15 residues. The germline gives CDR1 SGHRS, CDR2 YFSETQ. Trimming removed 0 bases from V and 3 bases from J; junction bases left unmatched: 2. CDR3 loop: CASSLGGQDNQPQHF. In DNA, the CDR3 is TGCGCCAGCAGCTTGGGGGGACAGGACAATCAGCCCCAGCATTTT. Full variable domain (outside the CDR3, taken from reference TRBV5-1 and TRBJ1-5): KAGVTQTPRYLIKTRGQQVTLSCSPISGHRSVSWYQQTPGQGLQFLFEYFSETQRNKGNFPGRFSGRQFSNSRSEMNVSTLELGDSALYLCASSLGGQDNQPQHFGDGTRLSIL.

V is TRBV5-1 and J is TRBJ2-7; no definite D call. CDR1 and CDR2 from the germline V gene are SGHRS and YFSETQ. V lost 6 bases to trimming and J lost 0 bases, with 4 bases between them. The CDR3 totals 11 residues. In DNA, the CDR3 is TGCGCCAGCAAGAGCTCCTACGAGCAGTACTTC. It translates to CASKSSYEQYF.

J is TRBJ2-1 and V is TRBV6-4, with 9 bases fitting TRBD2. From germline, CDR1 is MRHNA and CDR2 SNTAGT. V gave up 6 bases and J gave up 8 bases; unmatched junction bases: 5. This CDR3 has 13 residues. CDR3: CASSSAGGHEQFF. The CDR3 DNA is TGTGCCAGCAGCTCAGCGGGAGGACATGAGCAGTTCTTC.

This chain connects TRBV20-1 to TRBJ1-1; no clear D. Deletions cut 8 bases from V and 3 bases from J, with 10 bases between. This CDR3 region has 11 residues. CDR1 DFQATT and CDR2 SNEGSKA come from the germline V gene (reference sequence). The CDR3, as DNA: TGCAGTATCGACGGGGACACTGAAGCTTTCTTT. Translation: CSIDGDTEAFF.

The rearrangement links TRBV11-2 to TRBJ2-1, with 7 bases lining up with TRBD2. Germline loops: CDR1 SGHAT, CDR2 FQNNGV. J was trimmed by 6 bases and V by 5 bases; bases with no gene match: 13. There are 16 residues in the CDR3. The CDR3 nucleotides read TGTGCCAGCAGCCTAGGGAACGGGAGGACTCGCAATGAGCAGTTCTTC. Translating gives CASSLGNGRTRNEQFF.

The rearrangement joins TRBV3-1 (or the pseudogene TRBV3-2) to TRBJ2-7, with D possibly being TRBD1 (6 bases). This CDR3 region has 13 residues. CDR1 and CDR2 from the germline V gene are LGHDT and YNNKEL (reference sequence). Trimming shortened V by 5 bases and J by 6 bases, and 14 bases separated the two germline ends. The CDR3 DNA reads as TGTGCCAGCAGCACACATCCAGGGGCCGAGCAGTACTTC. This codes for CASSTHPGAEQYF.

This clone has more than one count but fewer than ten. The J gene is TRBJ2-7, the V gene TRBV28; no definite D call. Deletions cut 7 bases from V and 5 bases from J, with 12 bases between. Germline V gene data show CDR1 as MDHEN and CDR2 as SYDVKM. The CDR3 has 12 amino acids. For the CDR3, the DNA is TGTGCCAGCACTACCCTTTCCGACGAGCAGTACTTC. It yields the protein CASTTLSDEQYF.

The V gene is TRBV28, the J gene TRBJ1-4, with D maybe TRBD1 (6 bases). This CDR3 region has 12 residues. CDR1 is MDHEN and CDR2 is SYDVKM in the germline V gene. Deletions cut 10 bases from V and 5 bases from J, with 11 bases between. The DNA of the CDR3 is TGTGCCATCAGGGGAGCGAATGAAAAACTGTTTTTT. Residues: CAIRGANEKLFF.